The 26 T cell receptor beta chains below come from one sample, sequenced in a study of identical twins. TCRdb processed the 5' RACE reads anew with MiXCR; each CDR3 protein has one entry. The sample has a few hundred thousand distinct CDR3 sequences, approximately 9.6% seen once. This sample was also put to use in a study of yellow fever vaccine responses in identical twins.

Sequencing used PBMCs. These receptors were obtained from a woman between 18 and 29 years old in good health.

This clonotype was counted a few times. V gene TRBV3-1 combines with J gene TRBJ2-5, with D maybe TRBD2 (5 bases). V shed 1 base and J shed 4 bases, with 10 bases lying between them. CDR3 size: 14 residues. CDR1 is LGHDT and CDR2 is YNNKEL in the germline V gene (reference sequence). The CDR3 sequence is CASSQVDSGETQYF. The CDR3 coding sequence is TGTGCCAGCAGCCAAGTGGACTCGGGAGAGACCCAGTACTTC.

This clonotype was counted at least ten times. The rearrangement links TRBV28 to TRBJ2-5; 11 positions match TRBD2. V shed 4 bases and J 1 base; nucleotides not matched to a gene: 5. The CDR3 has 16 residues. Germline CDR1 is MDHEN and CDR2 is SYDVKM. This chain's CDR3 is CASSWGLAEIQETQYF. CDR3 bases: TGTGCCAGCAGTTGGGGACTAGCGGAGATCCAAGAGACCCAGTACTTC.

This sequence joins TRBV5-6 and TRBJ1-2; TRBD1 aligns across 12 bases. Germline V gene lookup returns CDR1 SGHDT and CDR2 YYEEEE. This CDR3 is 18 amino acids long. J lost 0 bases, V lost 5 bases, and 11 bases had no gene match. CDR3 DNA: TGTGCCAGCAGATCTACTTACCGGGACAGGGGGCCTAACTATGGCTACACCTTC. Residues: CASRSTYRDRGPNYGYTF.

CDR3 region: CASSLSGGGDTEAFF. The CDR3 DNA is TGTGCCAGCAGCCTGTCAGGGGGGGGGGACACTGAAGCTTTCTTT. The chain joins TRBV7-2 to TRBJ1-1; 7 bases line up with TRBD1. The trim removed 5 bases at V and 3 bases at J, leaving 9 bases unmatched. Germline lookup yields CDR1 SGHTA and CDR2 FQGNSA. CDR3 length equals 15 residues.

The sample holds many counts of this clonotype. V gene TRBV10-2 combines with J gene TRBJ1-2; weak D call: TRBD1 (6 bases). Germline CDR1 is WSHSY and CDR2 is SAAADI. This CDR3 has 14 residues. The germline V and J ends were trimmed by 4 bases and 8 bases, with 17 bases remaining between them. CDR3 protein: CASSGHREEGGYTF. The CDR3, as DNA: TGCGCCAGCAGTGGACACAGGGAGGAAGGAGGCTACACCTTC.

This clonotype was seen at least ten times. The chain recombines TRBV7-6 with TRBJ1-1; D ambiguous. V was trimmed by 7 bases and J by 3 bases, leaving 15 bases between them. The CDR3 extends over 14 amino acids. CDR1 is SGHVS and CDR2 is FNYEAQ in the germline V gene. As DNA, the CDR3 is TGTGCCAGCACCCCCTACCCCTTACACACTGAAGCTTTCTTT. It specifies CASTPYPLHTEAFF.

The sample holds many counts of this clonotype. The chain recombines TRBV7-8 with TRBJ2-1; TRBD1 matches 10 bases. This CDR3 contains 16 residues. The junction had 9 bases not matched to a gene; V was cut back by 6 bases and J by 4 bases. The germline CDR1 and CDR2 sequences are SGHVS and FQNEAQ. CDR3: CASRRDRGLVYNEQFF. CDR3 nucleotide sequence: TGTGCCAGCAGAAGGGACAGGGGCCTTGTGTACAATGAGCAGTTCTTC. The full variable domain, with the rest looked up from reference TRBV7-8 and TRBJ2-1, is GAGVSQSPRYKVAKRGQDVALRCDPISGHVSLFWYQQALGQGPEFLTYFQNEAQLDKSGLPSDRFFAERPEGSVSTLKIQRTQQEDSAVYLCASRRDRGLVYNEQFFGPGTRLTVL.

This clonotype was detected many times. The chain is built from TRBV20-1 and TRBJ1-2; no definite D call. Germline loops: CDR1 DFQATT, CDR2 SNEGSKA (reference sequence). The V end was cut by 2 bases, the J end by 4 bases, with 14 bases between. There are 14 residues in the CDR3. The CDR3, as DNA: TGCAGTGCTAGAATCGAAGCCGGTCCCTATGGCTACACCTTC. The encoded protein is CSARIEAGPYGYTF.

This clonotype was counted at least ten times. The V gene is TRBV6-4, the J gene TRBJ2-3; TRBD2 aligns across 8 bases. The CDR3 length is 15 residues. CDR1 is MRHNA, CDR2 SNTAGT, per germline. With 4 bases clipped from V and 5 bases from J, the junction kept 8 bases outside the gene matches. CDR3: CASSVGAGGGDTQYF. DNA for the CDR3: TGTGCCAGCAGTGTAGGGGCGGGAGGAGGAGATACGCAGTATTTT.

The chain employs TRBV9 and TRBJ1-4, with 8 bases identical to TRBD1. Germline loops: CDR1 SGDLS, CDR2 YYNGEE. This CDR3 spans 15 amino acids. The trim removed 0 bases at V and 3 bases at J, leaving 1 base unmatched. The DNA for the CDR3 is TGTGCCAGCAGCGTAGAGGGACAGGCTAATGAAAAACTGTTTTTT. Translation gives CASSVEGQANEKLFF.

This clonotype occurred a few times. The genes are TRBV11-1 and TRBJ2-7, with a possible D match to TRBD2 (6 bases). Trimming shortened V by 4 bases and J by 3 bases, and 25 bases separated the two germline ends. Per germline, CDR1 SGHAT and CDR2 FQDESV (reference sequence). The length of the CDR3 is 18 residues. The CDR3 bases are TGTGCCAGCAGCTCCGGGAGCTGGAGCGACAGCGGAATCTACGAGCAGTACTTC. It specifies CASSSGSWSDSGIYEQYF.

This clonotype was counted at least ten times. The J gene is TRBJ2-2, the V gene TRBV4-1; D uncertain. With 0 bases removed from V and 1 base from J, the gap between germline ends came to 6 bases. Germline lookup yields CDR1 MGHRA and CDR2 YSYEKL. This CDR3 contains 15 residues. Written as DNA, the CDR3 is TGCGCCAGCAGCCAAGAACACAAGAACACCGGGGAGCTGTTTTTT. Protein sequence: CASSQEHKNTGELFF.

This clonotype was counted only a few times. The CDR3 bases are TGTGCCAGCAGCGTAGTACCCTTTTCACCCCTCCACTTT. It is translated as CASSVVPFSPLHF. The rearrangement joins TRBV9 to TRBJ1-6; D remains ambiguous. The V end was cut by 0 bases, the J end by 9 bases, with 7 bases between. Germline V gene lookup returns CDR1 SGDLS and CDR2 YYNGEE. There are 13 residues in the CDR3.

The chain is built from TRBV28 and TRBJ1-6; D ambiguous. Trimming stripped 5 bases from V and 9 bases from J, with 17 bases between. CDR1 and CDR2 from the germline V gene are MDHEN and SYDVKM. The CDR3 has 15 residues. CDR3: CASSPPRTPSSPLHF. CDR3 bases: TGTGCCAGCAGTCCCCCGAGGACCCCATCTTCACCCCTCCACTTT. The full variable domain, completed using reference TRBV28 and TRBJ1-6, is DVKVTQSSRYLVKRTGEKVFLECVQDMDHENMFWYRQDPGLGLRLIYFSYDVKMKEKGDIPEGYSVSREKKERFSLILESASTNQTSMYLCASSPPRTPSSPLHFGNGTRLTVT.

This clonotype was picked up a small number of times. The genes are TRBV7-9 and TRBJ2-7; the D is unclear. Germline CDR1 SEHNR, CDR2 FQNEAQ (reference sequence). CDR3 length: 15 amino acids. V was trimmed by 1 base and J by 2 bases, leaving 12 bases between them. The CDR3 reads CASSLDPLFTYEQYF. In DNA form, the CDR3 reads TGTGCCAGCAGCTTAGATCCATTATTCACCTACGAGCAGTACTTC.

A few counts support this clonotype. This chain uses TRBV7-9 with TRBJ2-1; the match to TRBD2 covers 10 bases. V lost 5 bases to trimming and J lost 7 bases; unmatched junction nucleotides: 8. Germline CDR1 is SEHNR and CDR2 is FQNEAQ (reference sequence). The CDR3 is 15 residues long. DNA for the CDR3: TGTGCCAGCAGCGGAACTAGCGGGATTTCAAATGAGCAGTTCTTC. It translates to CASSGTSGISNEQFF.

This clonotype was seen at least ten times. The V gene is TRBV7-2, the J gene TRBJ2-4; D gene uncertain. Deletions cut 4 bases from V and 4 bases from J, with 17 bases between. CDR3 length: 16 amino acids. Germline CDR1 reads SGHTA; CDR2 reads FQGNSA. This CDR3 is CASSSKGPIAKNIQYF. Written as DNA, the CDR3 is TGTGCCAGCAGCTCAAAGGGCCCGATTGCGAAAAACATTCAGTACTTC.

This clonotype was observed a handful of times. The chain uses TRBV5-1 and TRBJ1-6; D gene ambiguous. Germline assignment: CDR1 SGHRS and CDR2 YFSETQ. The CDR3 consists of 16 residues. The ends were cut back, 0 bases at V and 1 base at J, with 8 bases in the middle. The CDR3 loop is CASSLVEASYNSPLHF. The DNA of the CDR3 is TGCGCCAGCAGCTTGGTCGAAGCATCCTATAATTCACCCCTCCACTTT.

The chain has TRBV18 and TRBJ2-7; 8 bases fit TRBD1. V shed 4 bases, J shed 7 bases, and the junction held 6 bases outside the gene matches. This CDR3 comprises 13 residues. The germline gives CDR1 KGHSH, CDR2 LQKENI. CDR3 amino acids: CASSQGQVQEQYF. CDR3 DNA sequence: TGTGCCAGCTCACAGGGACAGGTCCAGGAGCAGTACTTC.

This clonotype was seen ten or more times. The J gene is TRBJ2-1, the V gene TRBV12-3 or TRBV12-4; D call uncertain. Trimming removed 7 bases from V and 6 bases from J, with 10 bases in between. This CDR3 is 12 amino acids long. The DNA for the CDR3 is TGTGCCAGCAAGAGCGACCCCAATGAGCAGTTCTTC. This gives the protein CASKSDPNEQFF.

This clonotype has more than one count but fewer than ten. The chain links TRBV15 to TRBJ2-5; 9 bases line up with TRBD2. The CDR3 length is 15 residues. V was clipped by 8 bases and J by 5 bases; unmatched bases: 12. Germline values: CDR1 LNHNV, CDR2 YYDKDF (reference sequence). The DNA for the CDR3 is TGTGCCACCGGGGCGGGAGGGCCGTCCGAGGAGACCCAGTACTTC. Translation gives CATGAGGPSEETQYF. The full variable domain, its missing parts supplied by reference TRBV15 and TRBJ2-5, is DAMVIQNPRYQVTQFGKPVTLSCSQTLNHNVMYWYQQKSSQAPKLLFHYYDKDFNNEADTPDNFQSRRPNTSFCFLDIRSPGLGDTAMYLCATGAGGPSEETQYFGPGTRLLVL.

The chain combines TRBV4-3 with TRBJ2-6; D is unclear. The CDR3 covers 14 residues. Trimming removed 5 bases from V and 0 bases from J, with 5 bases in between. Germline V gene lookup returns CDR1 LGHNA and CDR2 YSLEER. CDR3 sequence: CASSDDSGANVLTF. The CDR3 DNA is TGCGCCAGCAGCGATGACTCTGGGGCCAACGTCCTGACTTTC.

This clonotype was detected ten times or more. The V and J genes are TRBV29-1 and TRBJ2-3, with 13 bases lining up with TRBD2. The trim removed 3 bases at V and 2 bases at J, leaving 5 bases unmatched. This CDR3 region has 16 residues. CDR1 SQVTM and CDR2 ANQGSEA come from the germline V gene. The CDR3 coding sequence is TGCAGCGTTGACGGACTAGCGGGAGAGCTCACAGATACGCAGTATTTT. It is translated as CSVDGLAGELTDTQYF.

This chain links TRBV28 with TRBJ2-5; TRBD2 matches 7 bases. This CDR3 is built from 16 residues. Per germline, CDR1 MDHEN and CDR2 SYDVKM. With V trimmed by 8 bases and J by 2 bases, 14 bases remained unmatched. The CDR3 coding sequence is TGTGCCAGCGGAGATTCGGGACTCGGGGGGCAAGAGACCCAGTACTTC. Its protein is CASGDSGLGGQETQYF.

This clonotype was seen repeatedly, ten times or more. The genes are TRBV7-9 and TRBJ2-1, with TRBD1 identical over 10 bases. The CDR3 is 15 amino acids. J gave up 8 bases and V 6 bases, and 10 bases lay outside the gene matches. Looked up from germline, CDR1 is SEHNR and CDR2 is FQNEAQ (reference sequence). The CDR3 here is CASSRPGQGSHEQFF. The CDR3 region has the DNA TGTGCCAGCAGTCGACCGGGACAGGGGAGTCATGAGCAGTTCTTC.

The J gene is TRBJ2-3, the V gene TRBV5-1; D may be TRBD1 (7 bases). CDR3 length: 17 amino acids. CDR1 and CDR2 from the germline V gene are SGHRS and YFSETQ. V shed 0 bases and J shed 1 base, with 15 bases lying between them. CDR3 coding DNA: TGCGCCAGCAGCTTGGGGACGGGGGACAGTCGCACAGATACGCAGTATTTT. Translating gives CASSLGTGDSRTDTQYF. Variable domain in full (rest from reference TRBV5-1 and TRBJ2-3): KAGVTQTPRYLIKTRGQQVTLSCSPISGHRSVSWYQQTPGQGLQFLFEYFSETQRNKGNFPGRFSGRQFSNSRSEMNVSTLELGDSALYLCASSLGTGDSRTDTQYFGPGTRLTVL.